This passage covers 12 T cell receptor beta chains from one sample sequenced in a study of blood T cell repertoires in COVID-19. Some clones are missing from TCRdb's copy, which holds only in-frame ones; the method was immunoSEQ multiplex PCR. The repertoire holds 30,000 to 35,000 clones, 85% seen once, with roughly 15% in the top ten. Sequenced sample: peripheral blood. These receptors all come from a human donor with acute or convalescent COVID-19. The donor label of this sample is uncertain.

V and J are TRBV19 and TRBJ2-1; D is undetermined. The CDR3 runs to 12 residues. Trimming removed 5 bases from V and 8 bases from J, with 10 bases in between. The V gene's germline CDR1 is LNHDA and CDR2 SQIVND (reference sequence). This CDR3 reads CASSPREDEQFF. CDR3 nucleotide sequence: TGTGCCAGTAGTCCCCGAGAGGATGAGCAGTTCTTC.

The CDR3 loop reads CASSTGSGGTDTQYF. CDR3 DNA sequence: TGTGCCAGCAGCACCGGGTCGGGGGGCACAGATACGCAGTATTTT. V usage is TRBV5-5 and J usage is TRBJ2-3; D perhaps matches TRBD2 (6 bases). Germline V gene data show CDR1 as SGHKS and CDR2 as YYEKEE (reference sequence). V was pared by 4 bases and J by 1 base, with 13 bases between. The CDR3 totals 15 residues.

CDR3 sequence reads: CASSTSPSVNEQFF. CDR3 nucleotide sequence: TGTGCCAGCAGTACATCCCCTAGTGTAAATGAGCAGTTCTTC. The V and J genes are TRBV2 and TRBJ2-1; D uncertain. The CDR3 totals 14 residues. Germline values: CDR1 SNHLY, CDR2 FYNNEI. The germline V and J ends were trimmed by 5 bases and 7 bases, with 15 bases remaining between them.

In its sample, this clone was seen once. The chain has TRBV11-2 and TRBJ2-5, with 7 bases identical to TRBD1. With 6 bases clipped from V and 1 base from J, the junction kept 5 bases outside the gene matches. The length of the CDR3 is 14 residues. The germline V gene has CDR1 SGHAT and CDR2 FQNNGV. CDR3 DNA: TGTGCCAGCAGATTGGGACAGATCCAAGAGACCCAGTACTTC. Protein product: CASRLGQIQETQYF.

V is TRBV7-9 and J is TRBJ1-1; TRBD1 is a possible D gene (5 bases). The CDR3 length is 16 residues. The germline V gene encodes CDR1 SEHNR and CDR2 FQNEAQ (reference sequence). V was shortened by 9 bases and J by 1 base, with 21 bases between the two germline ends. The CDR3 DNA reads as TGTGCCAGTACAGACAGCACTGGATACACGAACACTGAAGCTTTCTTT. Residues: CASTDSTGYTNTEAFF.

The chain couples TRBV6-6 to TRBJ2-6; D may be TRBD1 (6 bases). The germline gives CDR1 MNHNY, CDR2 SVGAGI (reference sequence). The CDR3 is made up of 14 amino acids. V was trimmed by 5 bases and J by 2 bases, leaving 7 bases between them. The CDR3 region is CASSRTAGANVLTF. As DNA, the CDR3 is TGTGCCAGCAGTCGGACAGCTGGGGCCAACGTCCTGACTTTC.

The gene calls are TRBV18 and TRBJ2-3, with no clear D. V lost 0 bases and J lost 0, with 7 bases in between. CDR1 is KGHSH, CDR2 LQKENI, per germline. This CDR3 spans 15 amino acids. CDR3: CASSPPAQSTDTQYF. DNA for the CDR3: TGTGCCAGCTCACCACCGGCCCAAAGCACAGATACGCAGTATTTT.

J is TRBJ1-2 and V is TRBV5-1; D is uncertain. V shed 4 bases and J shed 1 base, with 11 bases lying between them. Looked up from germline, CDR1 is SGHRS and CDR2 is YFSETQ. The CDR3 runs to 14 residues. This CDR3 is CASSVEGSNYGYTF. For the CDR3, the DNA is TGCGCCAGCAGCGTTGAAGGGAGTAACTATGGCTACACCTTC.

The CDR3 protein is CASSPLIGYEQYF. The CDR3 region has the DNA TGTGCCAGCAGCCCATTGATCGGGTACGAGCAGTACTTC. This chain joins TRBV5-4 and TRBJ2-7; D unclear. Germline V lookup: CDR1 SGHNT, CDR2 YYREEE (reference sequence). The CDR3 is 13 residues long. V was cut by 4 bases and J by 4 bases, with 12 bases left in between.

The rearrangement links TRBV5-8 to TRBJ2-5; 8 bases line up with TRBD1. This CDR3 spans 18 amino acids. J lost 1 base, V lost 1 base, and 12 bases had no gene match. The germline CDR1 and CDR2 sequences are SGHTS and YDEGEE. This CDR3 reads CASSLRAGGPTGQETQYF. The CDR3 DNA is TGTGCCAGCAGCTTGAGGGCAGGGGGCCCAACCGGCCAAGAGACCCAGTACTTC.

The V and J genes are TRBV5-6 and TRBJ1-1; no firm D call. CDR1 and CDR2 from the germline V gene are SGHDT and YYEEEE. V was cut by 3 bases and J by 1 base, with 10 bases left in between. The CDR3 length is 14 residues. The CDR3 here is CASSYGKPNTEAFF. The CDR3 DNA reads as TGTGCCAGCAGCTACGGGAAGCCGAACACTGAAGCTTTCTTT. Supplemented by reference TRBV5-6 and TRBJ1-1, the full variable domain reads DAGVTQSPTHLIKTRGQQVTLRCSPKSGHDTVSWYQQALGQGPQFIFQYYEEEERQRGNFPDRFSGHQFPNYSSELNVNALLLGDSALYLCASSYGKPNTEAFFGQGTRLTVV.

The CDR3 DNA reads as TGTGCCAGCAGCTTATCGGGGGGCGAGGCGACTAACTATGGCTACACCTTC. Its translation: CASSLSGGEATNYGYTF. The chain links TRBV7-9 to TRBJ1-2, with D perhaps TRBD1 (6 bases). V was clipped by 2 bases and J by 0 bases, with 16 bases between them. This CDR3 spans 17 amino acids. Looked up from germline, CDR1 is SEHNR and CDR2 is FQNEAQ (reference sequence).